This TCR beta chain was captured in a study of blood T cell repertoires in COVID-19. Looking at the study overall: Acute and convalescent COVID-19 samples came from the United States, Italy and Spain. The cDNA or gDNA used as material had been derived from T cells, B-cell-depleted T cells, or PBMCs.

Original methodology: It was from reference gene primer amplification that nucleated cell counts were estimated. Only in-frame clones appear in the TCRdb table, and some are missing; sequencing was by immunoSEQ multiplex PCR. V and J calls plus clone size are reproduced from that table; the DNA served to infer D and trimming. The sample gives tens of thousands of clones, almost 90% of which show up once; 20% to 25% is in the top ten. The CDR3 has 13 amino acids. Trimming removed 9 bases at V and 5 bases at J, with 13 bases between. Germline V gene data show CDR1 as KGHDR and CDR2 as SFDVKD. The chain links TRBV24-1 to TRBJ1-5; D ambiguous. The clonotype comes from a woman aged 45 to 65 with active or convalescent COVID-19. Sample: peripheral blood. The CDR3 DNA reads as TGTGCCACCCAGGCCGGGGTCGATCAGCCCCAGCATTTT. Its translation: CATQAGVDQPQHF.